The following is a T cell receptor (beta chain) sequence with its context. This clone was picked up one time. This clone's antigen is unknown. No much larger clonotype is one base removed from it; base qualities were not supplied. The immunoSEQ Assay, a bias-controlled multiplex PCR, was used to amplify TCRbeta CDR3 regions from genomic DNA. The study's processing was this. The number of nucleated cells in each sample was estimated by amplification of reference gene primers within the assay. To quantify the absolute abundance of each unique TCRbeta CDR3 rearrangement, sequence reads were collapsed and filtered. For each sample, productive Simpson clonality was calculated as the square root of Simpson's diversity index across productive rearrangements. The source is immuneACCESS, and TCRdb retained only in-frame sequences with V and J called. Part of the clones is not carried over; for the studies checked, unresolved V genes explain less than half of this, and the remainder is unexplained. V, J and clone size were drawn from that table, and D and trimming were deduced from the DNA. This sample lists about 74,000 clones; roughly 90% were detected once. Together, the top ten hold approximately 3% of the sample.

CDR1 and CDR2 are read off the germline V gene as SGHVS and FQNEAQ. From the cysteine up to the phenylalanine, the CDR3 has a length of 14 residues. Of the read, only the CDR3 DNA is kept; its 42 bases are in frame from base 1. Trimming accounts for 4 bases at V and 5 bases at J, while the number of junction bases matched to no gene is 7. Whole blood was collected in K2EDTA tubes by collaborating institutions according to the institutions' own protocols. For TCRbeta analysis, collaborator samples were shipped as frozen whole blood, as isolated PBMCs, or as DNA extracted from either sample type. These data are taken from a study of blood T cell repertoires in COVID-19 (TCRdb year 2020). The study in broad terms: Collaborator samples came from the United States, Italy and Spain and covered acute and convalescent phases of COVID-19. Where HLA class I and class II types were available, the types were taken from metadata supplied by the sample provider, not from assay-based typing. The samples were drawn from two sources: the first 160 participants of the ongoing ImmuneRACE study, and fewer than 1,500 subjects contributed by 6 global collaborators. The prospective study material was composed of cDNA or gDNA derived from T cells, B-cell-depleted T cells, or PBMCs. Deeply sampled blood TCRbeta repertoires from subjects exposed to, actively infected with, or recovered from COVID-19 were included in the dataset. The repertoires were released in a freely available public database meant as a resource for research on the immune response to SARS-CoV-2. Nearly every sample came with metadata listing a de-identified subject ID, COVID-19 status, age in years and sex. On the study overall, not on this receptor specifically: How much clinical and demographic metadata was included differed by source and by participant, and the metadata was provided uncurated.

The source material was peripheral blood. The sequence is built from TRBV7-8 and TRBJ1-1; 7 central nucleotides agree with TRBD1. This clonotype was obtained from a man between 65 and 79 years old with active or convalescent COVID-19. The CDR3 region: CASSSNRGRTEAFF. The nucleotide sequence is given as TGTGCCAGCAGCTCTAACAGGGGACGAACTGAAGCTTTCTTT.